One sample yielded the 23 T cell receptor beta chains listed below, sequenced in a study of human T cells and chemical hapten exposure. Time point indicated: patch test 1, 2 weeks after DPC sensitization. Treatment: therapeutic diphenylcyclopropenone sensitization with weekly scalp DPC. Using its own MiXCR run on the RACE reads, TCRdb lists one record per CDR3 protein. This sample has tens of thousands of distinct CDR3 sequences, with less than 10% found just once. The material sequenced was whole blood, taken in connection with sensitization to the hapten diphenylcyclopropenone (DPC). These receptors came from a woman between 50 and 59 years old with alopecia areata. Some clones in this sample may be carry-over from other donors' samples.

The CDR3 sequence is CASSHVGGTNTGELFF. Here the CDR3 DNA reads TGTGCCAGCAGCCACGTAGGCGGAACGAACACCGGGGAGCTGTTTTTT. The J gene is TRBJ2-2, the V gene TRBV3-2. TRBV3-2 is reported as a pseudogene. The CDR3 runs to 16 residues.

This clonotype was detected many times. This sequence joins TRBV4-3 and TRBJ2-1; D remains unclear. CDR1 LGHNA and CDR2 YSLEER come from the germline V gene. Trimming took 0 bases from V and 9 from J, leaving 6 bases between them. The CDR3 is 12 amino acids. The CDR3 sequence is CASSQDPREQFF. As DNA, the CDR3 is TGCGCCAGCAGCCAAGATCCCCGTGAGCAGTTCTTC.

In DNA form, the CDR3 reads TGTGCCAGCAGCTTAGTACCGGGTATCTATGGCTACACCTTC. Its protein is CASSLVPGIYGYTF. The chain links TRBV11-3 to TRBJ1-2; D unclear. The CDR3 sequence is 14 residues long. Germline assignment: CDR1 SGHNT and CDR2 YENEEA. V lost 1 base to trimming and J lost 4 bases, with 10 bases between them.

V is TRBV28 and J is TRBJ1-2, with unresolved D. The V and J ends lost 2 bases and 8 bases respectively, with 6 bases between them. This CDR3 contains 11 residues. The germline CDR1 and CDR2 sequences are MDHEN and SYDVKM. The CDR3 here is CASSLRQGYTF. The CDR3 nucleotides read TGTGCCAGCAGTTTACGGCAAGGCTACACCTTC.

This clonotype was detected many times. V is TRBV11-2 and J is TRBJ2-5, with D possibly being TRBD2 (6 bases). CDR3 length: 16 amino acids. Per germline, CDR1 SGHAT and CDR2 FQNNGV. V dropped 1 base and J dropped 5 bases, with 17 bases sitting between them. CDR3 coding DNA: TGTGCCAGCAGCTTAGGATCGGCTAGCCGGGGGGAGACCCAGTACTTC. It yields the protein CASSLGSASRGETQYF.

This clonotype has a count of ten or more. The CDR3: CTSRDRDRYNEQFF. Written as DNA, the CDR3 is TGCACCTCACGCGACCGGGACAGGTACAATGAGCAGTTCTTC. V and J are TRBV29-1 and TRBJ2-1; 8 nucleotides line up with TRBD1. The CDR3 is made up of 14 amino acids. Germline loops: CDR1 SQVTM, CDR2 ANQGSEA.

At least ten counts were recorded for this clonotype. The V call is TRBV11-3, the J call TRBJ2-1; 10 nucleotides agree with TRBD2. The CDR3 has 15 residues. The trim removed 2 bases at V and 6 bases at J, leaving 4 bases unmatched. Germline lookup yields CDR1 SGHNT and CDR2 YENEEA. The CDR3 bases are TGTGCCAGCAGCTTACTAGCGGGAGCTTTCAATGAGCAGTTCTTC. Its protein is CASSLLAGAFNEQFF.

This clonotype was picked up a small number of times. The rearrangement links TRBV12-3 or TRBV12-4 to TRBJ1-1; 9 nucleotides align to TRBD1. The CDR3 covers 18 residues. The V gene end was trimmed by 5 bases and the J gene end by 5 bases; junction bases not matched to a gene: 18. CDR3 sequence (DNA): TGTGCCAGCAGTCCCTACGGTGACGGACAGGGGCGGGGGACTGAAGCTTTCTTT. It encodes CASSPYGDGQGRGTEAFF.

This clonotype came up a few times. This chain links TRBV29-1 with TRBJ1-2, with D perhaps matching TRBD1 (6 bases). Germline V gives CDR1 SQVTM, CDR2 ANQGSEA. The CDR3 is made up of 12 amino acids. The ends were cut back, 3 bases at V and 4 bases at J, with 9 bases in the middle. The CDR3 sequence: CSVEDRLYGYTF. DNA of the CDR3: TGCAGCGTTGAGGACAGACTCTATGGCTACACCTTC.

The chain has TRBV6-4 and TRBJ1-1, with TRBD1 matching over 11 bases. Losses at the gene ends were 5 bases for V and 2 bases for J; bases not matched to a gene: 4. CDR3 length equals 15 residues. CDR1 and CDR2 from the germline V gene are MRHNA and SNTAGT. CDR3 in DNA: TGTGCCAGCAGTTTGGACAGGGGGCTTAACACTGAAGCTTTCTTT. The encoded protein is CASSLDRGLNTEAFF.

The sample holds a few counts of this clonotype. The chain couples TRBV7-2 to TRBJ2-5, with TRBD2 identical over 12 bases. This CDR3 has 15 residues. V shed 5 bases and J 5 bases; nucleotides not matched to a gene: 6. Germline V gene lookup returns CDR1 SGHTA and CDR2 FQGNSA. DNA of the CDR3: TGTGCCAGCAGCCGACTAGCGGGAGTCTCCGAGACCCAGTACTTC. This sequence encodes CASSRLAGVSETQYF.

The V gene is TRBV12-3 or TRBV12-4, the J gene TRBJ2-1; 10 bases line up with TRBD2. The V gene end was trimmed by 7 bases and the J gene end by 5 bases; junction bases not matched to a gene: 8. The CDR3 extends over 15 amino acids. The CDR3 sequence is CASTPGLAVNNEQFF. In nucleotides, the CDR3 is TGTGCCAGCACCCCCGGACTAGCGGTAAACAATGAGCAGTTCTTC.

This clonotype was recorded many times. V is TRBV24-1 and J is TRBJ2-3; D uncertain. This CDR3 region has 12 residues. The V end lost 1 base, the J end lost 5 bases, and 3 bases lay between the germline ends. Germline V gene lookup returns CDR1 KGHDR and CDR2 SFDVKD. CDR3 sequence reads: CATSDFRDTQYF. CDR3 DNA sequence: TGTGCCACCAGTGATTTCAGAGATACGCAGTATTTT.

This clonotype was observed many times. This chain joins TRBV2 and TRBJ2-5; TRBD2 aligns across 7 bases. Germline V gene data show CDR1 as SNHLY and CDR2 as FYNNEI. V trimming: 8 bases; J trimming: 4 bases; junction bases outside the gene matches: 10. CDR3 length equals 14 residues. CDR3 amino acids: CASSGGRGAETQYF. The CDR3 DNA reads TGTGCCAGCTCTGGCGGGAGAGGGGCAGAGACCCAGTACTTC. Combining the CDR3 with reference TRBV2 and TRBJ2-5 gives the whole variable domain EPEVTQTPSHQVTQMGQEVILRCVPISNHLYFYWYRQILGQKVEFLVSFYNNEISEKSEIFDDQFSVERPDGSNFTLKIRSTKLEDSAMYFCASSGGRGAETQYFGPGTRLLVL.

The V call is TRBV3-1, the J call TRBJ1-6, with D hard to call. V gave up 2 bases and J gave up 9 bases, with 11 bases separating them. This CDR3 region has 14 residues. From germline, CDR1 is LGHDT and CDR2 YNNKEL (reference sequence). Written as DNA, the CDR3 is TGTGCCAGCAGCCAAAACAGTAGAACTTCACCCCTCCACTTT. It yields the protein CASSQNSRTSPLHF.

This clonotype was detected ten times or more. In nucleotides, the CDR3 is TGCAGTGCTACCTCTGCGGGAGGAAGGAATGAGCAGTTCTTC. It translates to CSATSAGGRNEQFF. J is TRBJ2-1 and V is TRBV20-1; the match to TRBD2 covers 8 bases. Per the germline V gene, CDR1 is DFQATT and CDR2 is SNEGSKA (reference sequence). The V gene end was trimmed by 4 bases and the J gene end by 7 bases; junction bases not matched to a gene: 9. The CDR3 runs to 14 residues.

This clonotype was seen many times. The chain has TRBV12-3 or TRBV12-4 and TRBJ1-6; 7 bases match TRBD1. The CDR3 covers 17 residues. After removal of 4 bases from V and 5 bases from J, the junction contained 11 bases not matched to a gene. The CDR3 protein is CASSSGRQGGHNSPLHF. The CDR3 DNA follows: TGTGCCAGCAGTTCCGGAAGACAGGGCGGCCATAATTCACCCCTCCACTTT.

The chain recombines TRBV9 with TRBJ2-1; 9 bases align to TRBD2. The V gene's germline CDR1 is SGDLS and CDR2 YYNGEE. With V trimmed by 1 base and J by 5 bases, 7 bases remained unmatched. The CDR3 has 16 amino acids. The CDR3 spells CASSVLAGAGDNEQFF. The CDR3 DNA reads TGTGCCAGCAGCGTATTAGCGGGAGCAGGCGACAATGAGCAGTTCTTC.

The CDR3 nucleotides are TGTGCCAGCAGACGGGACACGAGCACAGATACGCAGTATTTT. Translated: CASRRDTSTDTQYF. This rearrangement joins TRBV7-2 to TRBJ2-3, with a weak D call TRBD1 (6 bases). V lost 6 bases to trimming and J lost 0 bases, with 10 bases between them. This CDR3 contains 14 residues. Per the germline V gene, CDR1 is SGHTA and CDR2 is FQGNSA.

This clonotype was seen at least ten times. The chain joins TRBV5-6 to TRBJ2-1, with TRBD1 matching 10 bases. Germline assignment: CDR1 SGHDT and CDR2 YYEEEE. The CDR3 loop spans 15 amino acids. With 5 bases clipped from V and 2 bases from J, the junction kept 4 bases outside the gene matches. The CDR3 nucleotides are TGTGCCAGCAGTACCGGGACAGGGGCCTACAATGAGCAGTTCTTC. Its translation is CASSTGTGAYNEQFF.

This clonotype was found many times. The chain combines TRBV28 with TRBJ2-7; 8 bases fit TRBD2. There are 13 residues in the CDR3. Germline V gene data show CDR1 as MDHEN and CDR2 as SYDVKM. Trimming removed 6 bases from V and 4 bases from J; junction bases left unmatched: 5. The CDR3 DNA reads TGTGCCAGCAGCCCGGGGGGGGTGTACGAGCAGTACTTC. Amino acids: CASSPGGVYEQYF.

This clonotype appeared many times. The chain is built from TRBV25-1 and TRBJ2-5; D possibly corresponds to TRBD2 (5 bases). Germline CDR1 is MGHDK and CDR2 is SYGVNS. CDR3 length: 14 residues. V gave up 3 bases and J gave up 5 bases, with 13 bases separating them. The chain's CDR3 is CASSDGLGAETQYF. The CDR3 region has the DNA TGTGCCAGCAGTGATGGACTCGGTGCGGAGACCCAGTACTTC.

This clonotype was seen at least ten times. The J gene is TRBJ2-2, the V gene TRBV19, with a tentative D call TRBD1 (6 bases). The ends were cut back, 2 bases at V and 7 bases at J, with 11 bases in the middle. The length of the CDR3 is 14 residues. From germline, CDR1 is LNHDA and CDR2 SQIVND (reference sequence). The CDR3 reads CASSINSGVGELFF. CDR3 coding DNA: TGTGCCAGTAGTATAAATTCAGGGGTCGGGGAGCTGTTTTTT.